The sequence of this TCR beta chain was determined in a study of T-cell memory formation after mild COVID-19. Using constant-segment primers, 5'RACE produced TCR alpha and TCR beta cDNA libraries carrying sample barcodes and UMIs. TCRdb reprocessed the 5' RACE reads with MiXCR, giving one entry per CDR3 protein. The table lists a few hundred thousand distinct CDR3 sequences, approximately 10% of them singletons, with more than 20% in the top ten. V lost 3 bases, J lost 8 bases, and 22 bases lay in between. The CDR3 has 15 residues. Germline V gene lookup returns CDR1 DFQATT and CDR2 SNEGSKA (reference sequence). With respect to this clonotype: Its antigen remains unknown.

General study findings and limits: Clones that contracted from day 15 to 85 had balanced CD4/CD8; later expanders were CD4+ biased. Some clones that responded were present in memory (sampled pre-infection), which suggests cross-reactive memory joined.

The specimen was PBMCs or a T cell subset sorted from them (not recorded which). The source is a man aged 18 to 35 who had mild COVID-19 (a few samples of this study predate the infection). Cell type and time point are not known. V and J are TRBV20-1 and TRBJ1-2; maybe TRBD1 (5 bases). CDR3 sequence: CSARGVLPWDGGYTF. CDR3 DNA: TGCAGTGCTAGGGGCGTTTTGCCCTGGGACGGGGGCTACACCTTC.